Presented here are 23 T cell receptor beta chains from one specimen sequenced in a study of T cell responses to AZD1222 COVID-19 vaccine. Generated by immunoSEQ multiplex PCR, the TCRdb table keeps only in-frame clones and is missing some. The table records 90,000 to 120,000 clones, 86% of them present only once. Sequencing was performed on peripheral blood, taken on day 0 of AZD1222 vaccination. The receptors stem from an adult in good health.

The rearrangement joins TRBV5-6 to TRBJ2-3; 8 bases fit TRBD1. The CDR3 sequence is 15 residues long. J lost 2 bases, V lost 4 bases, and 6 bases had no gene match. Germline loops: CDR1 SGHDT, CDR2 YYEEEE. The CDR3 protein is CASSQTGANTDTQYF. CDR3 bases: TGTGCCAGCAGCCAGACAGGGGCTAACACAGATACGCAGTATTTT.

The J gene is TRBJ2-1, the V gene TRBV7-2; possibly TRBD1 or TRBD2 for D (5 bases each). Germline V gene sequence: CDR1 SGHTA, CDR2 FQGNSA. V was cut by 4 bases and J by 6 bases, with 16 bases left in between. The CDR3 extends over 15 amino acids. CDR3 region: CASSSQRGRSNEQFF. DNA for the CDR3: TGTGCCAGCAGCTCCCAGAGGGGAAGGAGCAATGAGCAGTTCTTC.

The chain is built from TRBV19 and TRBJ2-5; 8 positions agree with TRBD2. The V segment lost 7 bases and the J segment 3 bases; nucleotides outside the gene matches: 10. CDR3 length: 15 amino acids. The V gene's germline CDR1 is LNHDA and CDR2 SQIVND (reference sequence). CDR3 residues: CASTPTGGAEETQYF. In DNA, the CDR3 is TGTGCCAGTACCCCGACCGGGGGGGCCGAAGAGACCCAGTACTTC.

The J gene is TRBJ1-2, the V gene TRBV30; possible D gene TRBD1, 5 bases. The CDR3 runs 11 residues. V was shortened by 1 base and J by 5 bases, with 5 bases between the two germline ends. Germline loops: CDR1 GTSNPN, CDR2 SVGIG (reference sequence). The CDR3 sequence: CAWSEGYGYTF. CDR3 nucleotides: TGTGCCTGGAGTGAGGGGTATGGCTACACCTTC.

The chain recombines TRBV19 with TRBJ1-1; perhaps TRBD1 as D (5 bases). V was pared by 3 bases and J by 1 base, with 12 bases between. The CDR3 is made up of 15 amino acids. The V gene's germline CDR1 is LNHDA and CDR2 SQIVND (reference sequence). In nucleotides, the CDR3 is TGTGCCAGTAGTATGGGGGGTCCAGGGAACACTGAAGCTTTCTTT. Residues: CASSMGGPGNTEAFF.

V is TRBV21-1 and J is TRBJ2-7; the DNA was not compared with TRBD2, the D call given in the table. TRBV21-1 is assigned pseudogene status. The CDR3 is made up of 15 amino acids. This CDR3 is CASSDGTSGTYEQYF. The CDR3 DNA reads TGTGCCAGCAGCGATGGGACTAGCGGGACCTACGAGCAGTACTTC.

The rearrangement joins TRBV27 to TRBJ2-7, with 7 nucleotides matching TRBD2. The germline gives CDR1 MNHEY, CDR2 SMNVEV (reference sequence). J lost 3 bases, V lost 5 bases, and 7 bases had no gene match. The CDR3 length is 14 residues. The DNA of the CDR3 is TGTGCCAGCAGTCCCTGGGGGGGTGACTACGAGCAGTACTTC. Encoded protein: CASSPWGGDYEQYF.

This clone was observed once. The gene calls are TRBV5-4 and TRBJ1-4; D may be TRBD1 (6 bases). Between the trimmed V and J ends, which lost 4 bases and 3 bases, there was a span of 13 bases. Germline CDR1 and CDR2: SGHNT and YYREEE (reference sequence). This CDR3 spans 15 amino acids. DNA of the CDR3: TGTGCCAGCAGCCAGCGGGGGGGCGCTAATGAAAAACTGTTTTTT. It specifies CASSQRGGANEKLFF.

The rearrangement links TRBV5-1 to TRBJ2-3, with 8 nucleotides matching TRBD2. The ends lost 4 bases at V and 7 bases at J; junction bases unmatched: 11. The germline V gene encodes CDR1 SGHRS and CDR2 YFSETQ. The CDR3 length is 15 residues. CDR3 DNA: TGCGCCAGCAGCGACTACGCGGGGGGCCATAATACGCAGTATTTT. Protein product: CASSDYAGGHNTQYF.

V is TRBV29-1 and J is TRBJ2-3; TRBD2 aligns across 7 bases. Germline V gene data show CDR1 as SQVTM and CDR2 as ANQGSEA. V was clipped by 6 bases and J by 2 bases; unmatched bases: 8. The CDR3 runs to 14 residues. The DNA of the CDR3 is TGCAGCGTCGTACCGGGACTACACACAGATACGCAGTATTTT. It is translated as CSVVPGLHTDTQYF.

V gene TRBV19 combines with J gene TRBJ1-1, with a tentative D call TRBD1 (6 bases). The CDR3 covers 14 residues. The germline V gene encodes CDR1 LNHDA and CDR2 SQIVND (reference sequence). V lost 4 bases to trimming and J lost 1 base, with 10 bases between them. In nucleotides, the CDR3 is TGTGCCAGTAGTAGTGGACAGACGAACACTGAAGCTTTCTTT. It encodes CASSSGQTNTEAFF.

The rearrangement links TRBV6-5 to TRBJ1-1; a weak D match, TRBD1 (5 bases). CDR3 length: 14 amino acids. Trimming pared 6 bases from V and 5 bases from J, leaving 16 bases between. Per germline, CDR1 MNHEY and CDR2 SVGAGI. This CDR3 is CASSPGDPGTEAFF. The CDR3, as DNA: TGTGCCAGCAGCCCGGGGGACCCTGGGACTGAAGCTTTCTTT.

V usage is TRBV4-3 and J usage is TRBJ1-2, with D perhaps TRBD1 (5 bases). V was clipped by 0 bases and J by 1 base, with 6 bases between them. CDR1 and CDR2 from the germline V gene are LGHNA and YSLEER. The CDR3 length is 14 residues. CDR3 bases: TGCGCCAGCAGCCAAGAGCAGGGTAACTATGGCTACACCTTC. Its translation: CASSQEQGNYGYTF.

The chain carries TRBV6-2 or TRBV6-3 and TRBJ2-7, with D perhaps matching TRBD1 (5 bases). This CDR3 region has 14 residues. V lost 2 bases, J lost 0 bases, and 8 bases lay in between. Germline assignment: CDR1 MNHEY and CDR2 SVGEGT. CDR3: CASSYRGNSYEQYF. The CDR3 DNA is TGTGCCAGCAGTTACAGGGGCAACTCCTACGAGCAGTACTTC.

This rearrangement joins TRBV28 to TRBJ1-1; a possible D gene is TRBD1 (5 bases). The CDR3 is 16 amino acids. Germline CDR1 reads MDHEN; CDR2 reads SYDVKM. Trimming removed 4 bases at V and 5 bases at J, with 20 bases between. CDR3 loop: CASSSPGLGGVTEAFF. The CDR3 DNA sequence: TGTGCCAGCAGTTCCCCCGGTTTGGGGGGTGTTACTGAAGCTTTCTTT. The full variable domain, completed using reference TRBV28 and TRBJ1-1, is DVKVTQSSRYLVKRTGEKVFLECVQDMDHENMFWYRQDPGLGLRLIYFSYDVKMKEKGDIPEGYSVSREKKERFSLILESASTNQTSMYLCASSSPGLGGVTEAFFGQGTRLTVV.

The chain joins TRBV30 to TRBJ2-4, with D perhaps TRBD1 or TRBD2 (6 bases each). Germline loops: CDR1 GTSNPN, CDR2 SVGIG (reference sequence). The CDR3 covers 15 residues. V lost 2 bases, J lost 0 bases, and 11 bases lay in between. CDR3 DNA sequence: TGTGCCTGGAGTCAGGAGGGGGTAGCCAAAAACATTCAGTACTTC. It encodes CAWSQEGVAKNIQYF.

About this clone itself: This sample includes further DNA sequences coding for the same CDR3. J is TRBJ1-4 and V is TRBV7-9; possibly TRBD1 for D (5 bases). Looked up from germline, CDR1 is SEHNR and CDR2 is FQNEAQ (reference sequence). CDR3 length: 16 amino acids. The germline V and J ends were trimmed by 5 bases and 0 bases, with 13 bases remaining between them. DNA of the CDR3: TGTGCCAGCAGCCCGAGGGGAGATGCAACTAATGAAAAACTGTTTTTT. It yields the protein CASSPRGDATNEKLFF.

This clone has only one observation. The genes are TRBV30 and TRBJ1-4; D unresolved. The CDR3 has 16 residues. Per the germline V gene, CDR1 is GTSNPN and CDR2 is SVGIG (reference sequence). Deletions cut 4 bases from V and 3 bases from J, with 18 bases between. The CDR3 reads CAWKVGPWRPNEKLFF. As DNA, the CDR3 is TGTGCCTGGAAGGTCGGGCCCTGGAGGCCTAATGAAAAACTGTTTTTT.

CDR3 nucleotides: TGCGCCAGCAGCCTGGAGGGACAGGGGGCTGGAAACACCATATATTTT. Translation gives CASSLEGQGAGNTIYF. This rearrangement joins TRBV5-1 to TRBJ1-3; 11 bases agree with TRBD1. CDR3 length: 16 residues. V lost 4 bases to trimming and J lost 2 bases; unmatched junction nucleotides: 5. The germline CDR1 and CDR2 sequences are SGHRS and YFSETQ.

V and J are TRBV7-2 and TRBJ1-2; D is unresolved. The CDR3 runs to 15 residues. CDR1 SGHTA and CDR2 FQGNSA come from the germline V gene. The V end lost 2 bases, the J end lost 4 bases, and 14 bases lay between the germline ends. In DNA, the CDR3 is TGTGCCAGCAGCTTATCCCCCCCAGCTCGCTATGGCTACACCTTC. Encoded protein: CASSLSPPARYGYTF.

This clone is a singleton in its sample. V and J are TRBV5-1 and TRBJ1-2; 7 nucleotides line up with TRBD1. V trimming: 2 bases; J trimming: 0 bases; junction bases outside the gene matches: 10. Germline V gives CDR1 SGHRS, CDR2 YFSETQ. The CDR3 has 17 residues. The CDR3 sequence: CASSFSLHRGPNYGYTF. CDR3 DNA sequence: TGCGCCAGCAGCTTTTCCCTACACAGGGGCCCTAACTATGGCTACACCTTC.

CDR3: CASSPTSQAKAGANVLTF. The CDR3 DNA follows: TGTGCCAGCAGCCCAACGAGCCAGGCGAAGGCTGGGGCCAACGTCCTGACTTTC. The chain is built from TRBV7-8 and TRBJ2-6; D gene ambiguous. CDR1 is SGHVS and CDR2 is FQNEAQ in the germline V gene. This CDR3 is 18 amino acids long. V was cut by 5 bases and J by 2 bases, with 19 bases left in between.

The V gene is TRBV28, the J gene TRBJ1-6; D not resolved. CDR3 length: 16 amino acids. Germline-derived CDR1 and CDR2 are MDHEN and SYDVKM. The V end was cut by 5 bases, the J end by 0 bases, with 11 bases between. The CDR3 is CASSPEGRSYNSPLHF. CDR3 nucleotides: TGTGCCAGCAGTCCTGAGGGCCGCTCCTATAATTCACCCCTCCACTTT. The variable domain in full, completed from reference TRBV28 and TRBJ1-6, reads DVKVTQSSRYLVKRTGEKVFLECVQDMDHENMFWYRQDPGLGLRLIYFSYDVKMKEKGDIPEGYSVSREKKERFSLILESASTNQTSMYLCASSPEGRSYNSPLHFGNGTRLTVT.